The present TCR beta chain was sequenced within a study of a mutant IDH1 vaccine in newly diagnosed glioma. Study overall: Following radiotherapy alone, or alongside temozolomide cycles, vaccination was started after an interval of 4-6 weeks.

Germline lookup yields CDR1 MNHEY and CDR2 SVGAGI. The CDR3 totals 15 residues. V dropped 6 bases and J dropped 3 bases, with 15 bases sitting between them. Sample time point: week 11, during vaccination. Mutant IDH1 20-mer peptide, at 300 ug, made up each vaccine dose, with topical imiquimod. Every donor had a new WHO grade 3 or 4 astrocytoma that was IDH1-mutant, with loss of nuclear ATRX. The table came from immunoSEQ multiplex PCR; TCRdb's copy has only in-frame clones and leaves some out. The sample contains 20,000 to 25,000 clones, approximately 70% of which appear only once. On this clone itself: Its target is not known.

V and J are TRBV6-5 and TRBJ1-5; possible D gene TRBD1, 6 bases. Sequenced here: peripheral blood mononuclear cells (PBMCs), sampled from a glioma patient whose treatment included an IDH1 peptide vaccine. The receptor comes from a man younger than 30 with glioma. Some clones in this sample may be carry-over from other donors' samples. CDR3 coding DNA: TGTGCCAGCAGCCCCGCCGGGGGCTACAATCAGCCCCAGCATTTT. It is translated as CASSPAGGYNQPQHF.